A single T cell receptor (beta chain) is shown here with its context. Each hyperthyroidism patient was newly diagnosed, with under 2 months' duration, and aged 18 to 65. This record belongs to a study of Graves' ophthalmopathy and Graves' hyperthyroidism. Amplification of the TCR beta CDR3 regions used RNA transcripts (as template). RT-PCR was first run with HTBI primers, then multiplex PCR in a second round. TCRdb redid the calling of the multiplex PCR reads with MiXCR, one entry per CDR3 protein. Of 450,000 to 600,000 distinct CDR3 sequences listed, roughly 39% were seen once; the top ten hold about 4.6%. Germline V gives CDR1 LGHDT, CDR2 YNNKEL (reference sequence). This CDR3 contains 14 residues. Trimming at V came to 1 base and at J to 6 bases, leaving 5 bases not matched to a gene.

Sequenced material: peripheral blood or thyroid tissue (not recorded which). V gene TRBV3-1 combines with J gene TRBJ1-1; 7 positions match TRBD1. This TCR derives from an adult man with Graves' hyperthyroidism. In DNA form, the CDR3 reads TGTGCCAGCAGCCAAGGGACAGGAACGGCTGAAGCTTTCTTT. This encodes CASSQGTGTAEAFF.